The rows below give T cell receptor beta chains drawn from one sample of a study of blood T cell repertoires in COVID-19. Profiling relied on immunoSEQ multiplex PCR, and the TCRdb table lists in-frame clones only, not all of them. This table holds approximately 83,000 clones, approximately 85% found once. The source material was peripheral blood. These receptors originate from a man between 70 and 80 years old with acute or convalescent COVID-19. The CDR3 runs from the conserved cysteine through the conserved F or W. A D gene is named only where the DNA matches it firmly. Clone size is given for some rows only: seen once, a few or many times, or a class if the clone is expanded.

CDR3 DNA | CDR3 protein | V gene | clone size | CDR3 length | J gene | D gene
TGTGCCAGCAGTCCAGTCGGGTCAGTGTATAATTCACCCCTCCACTTT | CASSPVGSVYNSPLHF | TRBV27 | - | 16 | TRBJ1-6 | -
TGTGCCAGCAGTTTGTCCGACAGGATTCCCGGGGAGCTGTTTTTT | CASSLSDRIPGELFF | TRBV28 | - | 15 | TRBJ2-2 | -
TGCGCCAGCAGCCAAGTAGTTCGGGGCACTGAAGCTTTCTTT | CASSQVVRGTEAFF | TRBV4-3 | - | 14 | TRBJ1-1 | -
TGTGCCAGCAGCGGACAGTTGGGTCAGCCCCAGCATTTT | CASSGQLGQPQHF | TRBV12-3/TRBV12-4 | - | 13 | TRBJ1-5 | -
TGTGCCAGCAGCGTAGGAATCTCGCAAGCCCGGGAGAACAATGAGCAGTTCTTC | CASSVGISQARENNEQFF | TRBV9 | - | 18 | TRBJ2-1 | -
TGTGCCAGCAGCCGGGACAGGGCCTATGGCTACACCTTC | CASSRDRAYGYTF | TRBV5-4 | - | 13 | TRBJ1-2 | TRBD1
TGTGCCAGCAGGAGTCAGGGGAACTATGGCTACACCTTC | CASRSQGNYGYTF | TRBV28 | - | 13 | TRBJ1-2 | -
TGTGCCAGCAGCCCGACCCCCGCGGGCGGACTATTCTCCTACGAGCAGTACTTC | CASSPTPAGGLFSYEQYF | TRBV9 | - | 18 | TRBJ2-7 | -
TGTGCCGCCTCACGGGGGTCCTGGAGTGGCTACACCTTC | CAASRGSWSGYTF | TRBV24-1 | - | 13 | TRBJ1-2 | -
TGTGCCAGTAGTATGGGCAGGGCCACTAATGAAAAACTGTTTTTT | CASSMGRATNEKLFF | TRBV19 | - | 15 | TRBJ1-4 | -
TGTGCCAGCAGTGGGCAGATTAACACCGGGGAGCTGTTTTTT | CASSGQINTGELFF | TRBV7-9 | once | 14 | TRBJ2-2 | -
TGTGCCAGCAGCCCCTGGACAGGCGGAAACACCATATATTTT | CASSPWTGGNTIYF | TRBV7-8 | - | 14 | TRBJ1-3 | TRBD1
TGTGCCAGCAGCTTGAAGCAATCTAACTATGGCTACACCTTC | CASSLKQSNYGYTF | TRBV7-9 | - | 14 | TRBJ1-2 | -
TGTGCCAGCAGGTCGGACAGGAACACTGAAGCTTTCTTT | CASRSDRNTEAFF | TRBV6-5 | - | 13 | TRBJ1-1 | -
TGTGCCAGCAGCCGCGTGATCGGGGAGCTGTTTTTT | CASSRVIGELFF | TRBV5-5 | - | 12 | TRBJ2-2 | -
TGTGCCAGCACCCTATCCGGGATACCCTTTCGGGAGCAGTACTTC | CASTLSGIPFREQYF | TRBV28 | once | 15 | TRBJ2-7 | -
TGTGCCAGCGTTCCCCGAGGTTTCTCCTACGAGCAGTACTTC | CASVPRGFSYEQYF | TRBV28 | once | 14 | TRBJ2-7 | -
TGCGCCAGCAGCTTGGTAGGTCCGGGGGAGACCCAGTACTTC | CASSLVGPGETQYF | TRBV5-1 | - | 14 | TRBJ2-5 | -
TGTGCCAGCAGCCGGACCGGGGTGAACTATGGCTACACCTTC | CASSRTGVNYGYTF | TRBV11-2 | - | 14 | TRBJ1-2 | -
TGTGCCACCAGCAGACTAGCGGGAGAGGCAGATACGCAGTATTTT | CATSRLAGEADTQYF | TRBV15 | - | 15 | TRBJ2-3 | TRBD2
TGCGCCAGCAGTGGGGTTAGCGGGGGGACAGATACGCAGTATTTT | CASSGVSGGTDTQYF | TRBV10-2 | - | 15 | TRBJ2-3 | TRBD2
TGTGCCAGCAGCTTGCTAAGCGGGAGGATCAACGAGCAGTACTTC | CASSLLSGRINEQYF | TRBV5-4 | - | 15 | TRBJ2-7 | TRBD2
TGTGCCAGCAGCTCGGCGGGGGGCCCAAGACCCCAGTTCTTC | CASSSAGGPRPQFF | TRBV6-2/TRBV6-3 | - | 14 | TRBJ2-1 | TRBD2
TGTGCCAGTAGTCCGGGGAGGTCCTATAATTCACCCCTCCACTTT | CASSPGRSYNSPLHF | TRBV19 | - | 15 | TRBJ1-6 | -
TGTGCCAGTAGTATAACTCGCAGGGGGAACACCGGGGAGCTGTTTTTT | CASSITRRGNTGELFF | TRBV19 | - | 16 | TRBJ2-2 | -
TGTGCCAGCAGCTTGGCAGCGGGACTAGGGGCCTACGAGCAGTACTTC | CASSLAAGLGAYEQYF | TRBV5-6 | - | 16 | TRBJ2-7 | TRBD2
TGTGCCACCAGTGATTCCGGCGGCTGGGACAATGAGCAGTTCTTC | CATSDSGGWDNEQFF | TRBV24-1 | - | 15 | TRBJ2-1 | -
TGTGCCAGCAGTTTAATAGCGGGAGGTTCTTACGAGCAGTACTTC | CASSLIAGGSYEQYF | TRBV27 | - | 15 | TRBJ2-7 | TRBD2
TGCAGCGTTGTTGAACTAGACTACGAGCAGTACTTC | CSVVELDYEQYF | TRBV29-1 | - | 12 | TRBJ2-7 | -
TGTGCCAGCAGGTCGAGCGCCACAGATACGCAGTATTTT | CASRSSATDTQYF | TRBV6-6 | once | 13 | TRBJ2-3 | -
TGTGCCAGCAGCCAAGGTGGGCGAGACACCGGGGAGCTGTTTTTT | CASSQGGRDTGELFF | TRBV3-1/TRBV3-2 | - | 15 | TRBJ2-2 | -
TGTGCCAGCAGCGTAGGGAGCTCTGGAAACACCATATATTTT | CASSVGSSGNTIYF | TRBV9 | - | 14 | TRBJ1-3 | -
TGTGCTAGTGGTTCCGGGACACTCGGAGGCACAGATACGCAGTATTTT | CASGSGTLGGTDTQYF | TRBV12-5 | - | 16 | TRBJ2-3 | -
TGTGCCAGCAGCTCCAGGACCGGGGAGCTGTTTTTT | CASSSRTGELFF | TRBV6-5 | - | 12 | TRBJ2-2 | -
TGTGCCAGTAGCGGGAGAAAGAACAGATGGAGCAATCAGCCCCAGCATTTT | CASSGRKNRWSNQPQHF | TRBV19 | - | 17 | TRBJ1-5 | -
TGTGCCAGCAGCTCACAGGGACTAGGTTTTTACGAGCAGTACTTC | CASSSQGLGFYEQYF | TRBV6-2/TRBV6-3 | - | 15 | TRBJ2-7 | TRBD2
TGCGCCAGCAGCTTGGTCGGGGGGCTGAATTCACCCCTCCACTTT | CASSLVGGLNSPLHF | TRBV5-1 | - | 15 | TRBJ1-6 | -
TGTGCCTGGGGAAGGGGTGGTCGGGAAAAACTGTTTTTT | CAWGRGGREKLFF | TRBV30 | - | 13 | TRBJ1-4 | -
TGCGCCAGCAGCTTGTCAGGGTCCCCCTCCTATGGCTACACCTTC | CASSLSGSPSYGYTF | TRBV5-1 | few | 15 | TRBJ1-2 | -
TGTGCCAGCAGCTTAGAGGGTGGGGCGTCGCCCCTCCACTTT | CASSLEGGASPLHF | TRBV7-9 | - | 14 | TRBJ1-6 | -
TGTGCCAGCAGCCCTAAATCCCCTACGGGCTACAATGAGCAGTTCTTC | CASSPKSPTGYNEQFF | TRBV7-2 | - | 16 | TRBJ2-1 | -
TGTGCCAGCAGCCCTCGCTGGACTTGCGGCCGTGGCGGAGACTCCTACGAGCAGTACTTC | CASSPRWTCGRGGDSYEQYF | TRBV21-1 | - | 20 | TRBJ2-7 | -
TGTGCCAGCAGCTTGGGAGCAATGAACGAAGAGACCCAGTACTTC | CASSLGAMNEETQYF | TRBV5-8 | - | 15 | TRBJ2-5 | -
TGTGCCCGCAGTGACGACGGCGGGGGGGGGACCTTCTCAAGGAGCATTCAGTACTTC | CARSDDGGGGTFSRSIQYF | TRBV28 | - | 19 | TRBJ2-4 | TRBD2
TGTGCCAGCAGTTTTAGGGGGCCTGGGGATACGCAGTATTTT | CASSFRGPGDTQYF | TRBV6-2/TRBV6-3 | - | 14 | TRBJ2-3 | TRBD1
TGTGCCAGCAGCCAGAACAGGGTGGAACACGGGGAGCTGTTTTTT | CASSQNRVEHGELFF | TRBV7-2 | - | 15 | TRBJ2-2 | -
TGTGCCAGTAGTATGGCGGGTAGGAGCTCCTACGAGCAGTACTTC | CASSMAGRSSYEQYF | TRBV19 | - | 15 | TRBJ2-7 | -